This TCR beta chain derives from a study of T cells after yellow fever vaccination. TCRdb reprocessed the 5' RACE reads with MiXCR, giving one entry per CDR3 protein. This table holds over 110,000 distinct CDR3 sequences, 7.7% found once. CDR3 length: 15 residues. The V gene's germline CDR1 is DFQATT and CDR2 SNEGSKA (reference sequence). As concerns this clonotype: At one boundary the junction diverges from the germline segment, which might be a read error.

Material: CD4+ T cells sorted from PBMCs, obtained 5 days after the yellow fever booster vaccination. The sequence was obtained from a man younger than 40 who received the YFV17D yellow fever vaccine. The chain is built from TRBV20-1 and TRBJ2-5; 10 positions match TRBD2. CDR3: CCARGLAGVGETQYF. The CDR3 coding sequence is TGCTGTGCTAGGGGGCTAGCGGGAGTTGGAGAGACCCAGTACTTC.